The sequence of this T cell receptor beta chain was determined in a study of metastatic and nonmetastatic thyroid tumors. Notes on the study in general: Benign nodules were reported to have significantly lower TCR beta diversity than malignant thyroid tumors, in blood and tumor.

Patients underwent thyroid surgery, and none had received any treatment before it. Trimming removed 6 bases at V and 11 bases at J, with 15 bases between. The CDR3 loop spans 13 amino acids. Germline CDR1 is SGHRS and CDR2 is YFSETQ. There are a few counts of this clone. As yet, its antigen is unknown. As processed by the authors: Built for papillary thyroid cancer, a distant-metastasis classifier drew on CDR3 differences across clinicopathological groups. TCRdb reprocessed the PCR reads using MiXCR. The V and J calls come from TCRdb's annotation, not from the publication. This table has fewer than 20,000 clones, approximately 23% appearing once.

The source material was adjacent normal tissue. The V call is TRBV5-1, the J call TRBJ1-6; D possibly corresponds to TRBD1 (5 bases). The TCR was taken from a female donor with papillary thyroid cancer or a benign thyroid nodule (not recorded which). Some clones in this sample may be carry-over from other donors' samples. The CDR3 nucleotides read TGCGCCAGCATCCCGACAGAGAATCCACCCCTCCACTTT. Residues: CASIPTENPPLHF. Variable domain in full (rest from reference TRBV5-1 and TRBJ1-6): KAGVTQTPRYLIKTRGQQVTLSCSPISGHRSVSWYQQTPGQGLQFLFEYFSETQRNKGNFPGRFSGRQFSNSRSEMNVSTLELGDSALYLCASIPTENPPLHFGNGTRLTVT.